The 6 T cell receptor beta chains below were found in one sample sequenced in a study of molecular identifiers for immune sequencing clone quantification. TCRdb recomputed calls from the PCR reads with MiXCR, one row per CDR3 protein. The sample carries about 63,000 distinct CDR3 sequences, roughly a fifth recorded once. What was sequenced was naive CD8+ T cells from blood, with Jurkat cell RNA spiked in. Stated subset: FACS-sorted CD8+CD4-CCR7+CD45RA+ naive T cells. The receptor source for this set is a human donor in good health. Some libraries in this study had Jurkat cell RNA spiked in.

This clonotype was observed a few times. The chain joins TRBV12-3 or TRBV12-4 to TRBJ2-1; D unclear. V dropped 3 bases and J dropped 0 bases, with 9 bases sitting between them. The length of the CDR3 is 15 residues. The CDR3 coding sequence is TGTGCCAGCAGTTTTGGGGAAAGCTCCTACAATGAGCAGTTCTTC. Residues: CASSFGESSYNEQFF.

This clonotype was counted at least ten times. The V and J genes are TRBV29-1 and TRBJ2-1; 7 bases agree with TRBD1. Germline V gene sequence: CDR1 SQVTM, CDR2 ANQGSEA. V was clipped by 7 bases and J by 9 bases; unmatched bases: 18. The CDR3 has 15 residues. The chain's CDR3 is CSGEHGTVLRGEQFF. The DNA for the CDR3 is TGCAGCGGAGAGCACGGGACAGTCCTGAGGGGTGAGCAGTTCTTC.

Points on this clonotype: A much larger clonotype is one base distant, so this may be a read error. This rearrangement joins TRBV4-1 to TRBJ2-1, with 8 bases that match TRBD2. CDR1 is MGHRA, CDR2 YSYEKL, per germline. The CDR3 sequence is 18 residues long. DNA of the CDR3: TGCGCCAGCAGCCAGGGGGCGTTGGACGGGAGGGATTACAGTGAGCAGTTCTTC. This sequence encodes CASSQGALDGRDYSEQFF.

This clonotype has a count of ten or more. V and J are TRBV7-9 and TRBJ1-1; no reliable D call. The CDR3 sequence is 12 residues long. V lost 2 bases, J lost 4 bases, and 5 bases lay in between. CDR1 SEHNR and CDR2 FQNEAQ come from the germline V gene (reference sequence). CDR3 nucleotide sequence: TGTGCCAGCAGCTTACCAGGCACTGAAGCTTTCTTT. Protein: CASSLPGTEAFF.

This clonotype was detected once. At one end, the junction sequence differs from germline, possibly due to a read error. J is TRBJ2-4 and V is TRBV30; D call uncertain. Germline V lookup: CDR1 GTSNPN, CDR2 SVGIG (reference sequence). The CDR3 totals 12 residues. CDR3 loop: CAWSAQKDIQYF. CDR3 DNA sequence: TGTGCCTGGAGTGCGCAGAAAGACATTCAGTACTTT.

This clonotype was seen more than once but under ten times. The chain joins TRBV5-3 to TRBJ1-3; no reliable D call. TRBV5-3 is sorted into the ORF group, with uncertain function. The germline V and J ends were trimmed by 10 bases and 2 bases, with 19 bases remaining between them. CDR3 length: 15 residues. CDR3 in DNA: TGTGCCGCGACGGGTGGGCTTGGCCCTGGAAACACCATATATTTT. Its protein product is CAATGGLGPGNTIYF.